Given below is one T cell receptor (beta chain) in context. Its specificity is not known. The V end lost 0 bases, the J end lost 7 bases, and 10 bases lay between the germline ends. Per germline, CDR1 SNHLY and CDR2 FYNNEI. The CDR3 is made up of 14 amino acids. These data belong to a study of memory CD4+ T cells and cytomegalovirus serostatus. Whole-study findings and limits: Median bootstrapped AUC for CMV status was about 0.95 originally, approximately 0.93 US-trained. Each of fewer than 80 CMV-associated TCRbeta sequences occurred in one to five individuals.

Original methodology: After removing out-of-frame reads, around 2,100,000 distinct TCRbeta sequences remained. Here immunoSEQ multiplex PCR was the method, and the copy in TCRdb shows in-frame clones only, minus some. D and trimming were read from the DNA, whereas the V and J calls and clone size are those reported in that table. The sample holds 60,000 to 70,000 clones, 75% to 80% seen once. Single viable CD3+CD4+CD8-CD45RO+ cells were sorted as the memory CD4+ T cells. The V call is TRBV2, the J call TRBJ1-5; TRBD1 might be the D (5 bases). The sequenced sample consisted of memory CD4+ T cells from blood. This TCR was recovered from an adult in good health and CMV-seropositive. The CDR3, as DNA: TGTGCCAGCAGTGAAGCGGGGGGGAACCAGCCCCAGCATTTT. It codes for CASSEAGGNQPQHF.